This T cell receptor beta chain was observed in a study of T cell repertoires in cytomegalovirus infection. Whole-study context: Public TCR beta signatures marked donors with CMV infection and the matching HLA. Notes on the study in general: HLA-C-restricted TCR beta clonotypes specific for CMV led the ex vivo response. Cumulated frequencies of public TCR beta families served to identify carriers of CMV plus the relevant HLA.

CDR1 is ENHRY, CDR2 SYGVKD, per germline. Germline trimming cut 0 bases from V and 7 bases from J; bases unmatched to any gene: 8. CDR3 length: 15 residues. In TCRdb, the reads were re-called with MiXCR into one record per CDR3 protein. The sample has about 490,000 distinct CDR3 sequences; approximately 10% are singletons. Note on this clonotype: Its antigen is unidentified.

The TCR originated in a human donor in good health (CMV status not recorded). Some clones in this sample may be carry-over from other donors' samples. Specimen: PBMCs. The V and J genes are TRBV10-3 and TRBJ1-1; TRBD1 matches 7 bases. CDR3 sequence (DNA): TGTGCCATCAGTGAGTCCGAACAGGGGAAACTTGAAGCTTTCTTT. Protein product: CAISESEQGKLEAFF.